Reported below is one TCR beta chain. Germline V gene lookup returns CDR1 SGHAT and CDR2 FQNNGV. V dropped 5 bases and J dropped 2 bases, with 16 bases sitting between them. The CDR3 runs to 15 residues. These data are taken from a study of blood T cell repertoires in COVID-19. For the study at large: Researchers got acute and convalescent COVID-19 samples from the United States, Italy and Spain. PBMCs, B-cell-depleted T cells, or T cells provided the cDNA or gDNA that made up the material.

As originally analysed: It was from reference gene primer amplification that nucleated cell counts were estimated. Profiled with immunoSEQ multiplex PCR; TCRdb holds only in-frame clones, not every one. V, J and clone size reflect that table, while D and trimming were determined from the DNA. The sample includes about 74,000 clones, around 83% seen only once; the top ten take approximately 40%. Sequenced input: peripheral blood. This chain joins TRBV11-2 and TRBJ2-7, with D uncertain. This TCR was sampled from a man at least 80 years old with acute or convalescent COVID-19. The CDR3 loop is CASSPNPDSTYEQYF. The CDR3 region has the DNA TGTGCCAGCAGCCCAAACCCTGACTCTACCTACGAGCAGTACTTC.